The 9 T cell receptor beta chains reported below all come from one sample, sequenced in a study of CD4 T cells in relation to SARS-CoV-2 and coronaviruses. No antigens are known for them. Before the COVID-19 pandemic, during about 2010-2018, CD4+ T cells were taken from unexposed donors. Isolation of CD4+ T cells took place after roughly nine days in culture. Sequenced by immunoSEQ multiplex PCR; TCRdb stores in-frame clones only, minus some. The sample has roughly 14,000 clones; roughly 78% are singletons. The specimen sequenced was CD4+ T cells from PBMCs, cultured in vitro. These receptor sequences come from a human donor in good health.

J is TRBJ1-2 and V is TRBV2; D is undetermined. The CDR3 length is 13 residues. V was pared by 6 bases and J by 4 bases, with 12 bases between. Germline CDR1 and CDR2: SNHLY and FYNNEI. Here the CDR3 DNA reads TGTGCCAGCAGAGCTATTGGTGTCTATGGCTACACCTTC. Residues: CASRAIGVYGYTF.

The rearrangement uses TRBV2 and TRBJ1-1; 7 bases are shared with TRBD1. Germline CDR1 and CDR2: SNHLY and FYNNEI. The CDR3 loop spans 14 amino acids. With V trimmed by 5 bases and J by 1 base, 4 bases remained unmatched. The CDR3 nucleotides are TGTGCCAGCAGTAAAAGGACAGGGAACACTGAAGCTTTCTTT. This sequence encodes CASSKRTGNTEAFF.

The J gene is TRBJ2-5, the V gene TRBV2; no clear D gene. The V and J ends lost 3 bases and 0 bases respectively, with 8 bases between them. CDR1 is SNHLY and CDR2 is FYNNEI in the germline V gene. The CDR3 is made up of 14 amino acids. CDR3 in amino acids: CASSDGQYQETQYF. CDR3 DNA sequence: TGTGCCAGCAGTGACGGTCAGTACCAAGAGACCCAGTACTTC.

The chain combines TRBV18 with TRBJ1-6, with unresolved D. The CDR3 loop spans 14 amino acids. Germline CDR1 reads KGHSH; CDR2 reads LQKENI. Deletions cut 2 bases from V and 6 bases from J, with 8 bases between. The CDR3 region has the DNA TGTGCCAGCTCACCATCACAGAGTAATTCACCCCTCCACTTT. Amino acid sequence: CASSPSQSNSPLHF.

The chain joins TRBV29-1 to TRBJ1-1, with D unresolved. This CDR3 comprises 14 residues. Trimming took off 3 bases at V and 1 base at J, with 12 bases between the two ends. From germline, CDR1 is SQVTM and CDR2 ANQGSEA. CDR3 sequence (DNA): TGCAGCGTTGAGTCTGCAGAGCCGAACACTGAAGCTTTCTTT. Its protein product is CSVESAEPNTEAFF.

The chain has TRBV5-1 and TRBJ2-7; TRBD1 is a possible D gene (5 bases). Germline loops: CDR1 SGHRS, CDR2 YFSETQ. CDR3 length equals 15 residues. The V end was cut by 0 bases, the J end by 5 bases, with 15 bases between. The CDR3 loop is CASSLDRWAMDEQYF. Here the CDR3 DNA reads TGCGCCAGCAGCTTGGACAGGTGGGCAATGGACGAGCAGTACTTC.

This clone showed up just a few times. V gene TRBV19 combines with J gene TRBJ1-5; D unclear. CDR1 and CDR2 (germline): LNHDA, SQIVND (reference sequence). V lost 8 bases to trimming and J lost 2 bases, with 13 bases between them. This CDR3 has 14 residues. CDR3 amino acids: CASDVGLGNQPQHF. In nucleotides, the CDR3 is TGTGCCAGTGACGTAGGGCTTGGCAATCAGCCCCAGCATTTT.

The chain's CDR3 is CAISGREGRGYTF. CDR3 nucleotide sequence: TGTGCCATCAGTGGCCGCGAAGGGCGGGGCTACACCTTC. The V call is TRBV10-3, the J call TRBJ1-2; D remains ambiguous. Germline V gene data show CDR1 as ENHRY and CDR2 as SYGVKD. The germline V and J ends were trimmed by 4 bases and 8 bases, with 14 bases remaining between them. This CDR3 is built from 13 residues.

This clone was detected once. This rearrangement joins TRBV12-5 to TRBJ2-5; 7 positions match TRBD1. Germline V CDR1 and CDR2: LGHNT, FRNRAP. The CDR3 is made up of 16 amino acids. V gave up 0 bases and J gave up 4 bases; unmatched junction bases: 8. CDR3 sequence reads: CASGLVLRAGGETQYF. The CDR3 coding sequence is TGTGCTAGTGGTTTGGTACTGCGGGCAGGGGGAGAGACCCAGTACTTC.